The subject of this entry is one T cell receptor (beta chain). Its target is unknown. This entry belongs to a study of OX40 agonist ivuxolimab in advanced cancers. Whole-study context: Cohort: around 79% men, mean age about 62, aged about 20 to 90.

Study observations and caveats: Expanded clones were, on average, more numerous among CD8+ T cells than CD4+.

Only in-frame clones appear in the TCRdb table, and some are missing; sequencing was by immunoSEQ multiplex PCR. The table shows around 93,000 clones, with just under 90% occurring only once. This CDR3 comprises 15 residues. Germline V CDR1 and CDR2: ENHRY, SYGVKD. Trimming cost V 6 bases and J 8 bases; bases outside gene matches: 13. The source is an adult with an advanced solid tumor such as melanoma, head and neck, liver or kidney cancer. The sequencing here drew on CD4+ or CD8+ T cells sorted from blood, taken in a trial of the OX40 agonist ivuxolimab. This chain joins TRBV10-3 and TRBJ2-1; 7 positions agree with TRBD2. CDR3 in DNA: TGTGCCATCAGCGGAAGCCGACTAGCCGGATATGAGCAGTTCTTC. It is translated as CAISGSRLAGYEQFF.